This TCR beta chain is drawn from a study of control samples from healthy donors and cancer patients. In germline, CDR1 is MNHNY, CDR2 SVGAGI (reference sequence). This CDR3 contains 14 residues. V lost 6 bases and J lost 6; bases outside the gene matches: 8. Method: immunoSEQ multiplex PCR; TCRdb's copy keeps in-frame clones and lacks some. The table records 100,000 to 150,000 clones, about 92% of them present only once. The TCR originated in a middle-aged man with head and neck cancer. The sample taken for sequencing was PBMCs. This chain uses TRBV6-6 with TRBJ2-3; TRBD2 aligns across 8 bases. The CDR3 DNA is TGTGCCAGCAGCCGTAGTACGGGGGGGGATACGCAGTATTTT. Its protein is CASSRSTGGDTQYF.